This TCR beta chain was observed in a study of blood T cell repertoires in COVID-19. Looking at the study overall: The samples span acute and convalescent COVID-19 from the United States, Italy and Spain.

In the authors' workflow: Amplification of reference gene primers provided the estimated nucleated cell counts. Only in-frame clones appear in the TCRdb table, and some are missing; sequencing was by immunoSEQ multiplex PCR. D and trimming were read from the DNA, whereas the V and J calls and clone size are those reported in that table. The profile shows about 260,000 clones, about 91% of them singletons. V lost 7 bases to trimming and J lost 8 bases, with 21 bases between them. Germline loops: CDR1 SGHDT, CDR2 YYEEEE. The CDR3 has 14 amino acids. This clone was seen a single time. Seattle's enrolled individuals joined amid active infection and were then monitored longitudinally.

The clonotype was recovered from a person in their late teens or twenties with COVID-19, enrolled during active disease. The chain is built from TRBV5-6 and TRBJ1-2; D may be TRBD1 (5 bases). The sequencing input was peripheral blood. The CDR3 sequence: CASRPSGGADGYTF. CDR3 DNA: TGTGCCAGCCGACCCAGCGGAGGGGCTGACGGCTACACCTTC.